Included here is one T cell receptor (beta chain) sequence, with context. The entry originates in a study of cytomegalovirus exposure and HLA in healthy donors. Germline CDR1 reads SGHRS; CDR2 reads YFSETQ. CDR3 size: 15 residues. Deletions cut 3 bases from V and 5 bases from J, with 17 bases between. It was with 60 Vbeta and 13 Jbeta primers that the PCR ran. Repertoires were generated with immunoSEQ multiplex PCR, while TCRdb's copy carries only in-frame clones and drops some. The top ten hold 15% to 17% of the sample, which has around 220,000 clones, around three quarters seen once. Healthy bone marrow donors made up the cohort.

The chain is built from TRBV5-1 and TRBJ2-5; D might be TRBD2 (5 bases). Material: PBMCs. The receptor comes from a middle-aged man in good health and CMV-seronegative. The CDR3 spells CASSSNRPGEETQYF. Here the CDR3 DNA reads TGCGCCAGCAGCTCGAATAGACCCGGGGAGGAGACCCAGTACTTC.